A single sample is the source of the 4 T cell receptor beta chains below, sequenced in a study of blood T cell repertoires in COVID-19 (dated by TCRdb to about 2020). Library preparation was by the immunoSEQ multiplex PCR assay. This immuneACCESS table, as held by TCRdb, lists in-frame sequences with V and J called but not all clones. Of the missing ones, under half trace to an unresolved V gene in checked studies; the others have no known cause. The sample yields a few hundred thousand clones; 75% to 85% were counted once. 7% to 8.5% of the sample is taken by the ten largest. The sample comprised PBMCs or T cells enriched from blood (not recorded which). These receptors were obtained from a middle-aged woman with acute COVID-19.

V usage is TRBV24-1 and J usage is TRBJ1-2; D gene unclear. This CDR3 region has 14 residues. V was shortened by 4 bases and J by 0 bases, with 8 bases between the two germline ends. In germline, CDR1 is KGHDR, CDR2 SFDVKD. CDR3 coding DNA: TGTGCCACCAGTGAACCGCCAGCTAACTATGGCTACACCTTC. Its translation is CATSEPPANYGYTF.

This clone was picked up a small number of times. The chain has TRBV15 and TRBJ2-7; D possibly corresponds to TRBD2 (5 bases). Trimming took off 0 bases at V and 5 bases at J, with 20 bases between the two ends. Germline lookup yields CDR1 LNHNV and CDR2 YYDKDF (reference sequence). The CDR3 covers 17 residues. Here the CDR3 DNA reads TGTGCCACCAGCAGAGATGGGAGAGGCACTAGTTTTGACGAGCAGTACTTC. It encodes CATSRDGRGTSFDEQYF.

The DNA for the CDR3 is TGTGCCTGGAGCGCTAGCTGGGGGGACTCCTACGAGCAGTACTTC. Its translation is CAWSASWGDSYEQYF. The chain uses TRBV30 and TRBJ2-7; D might be TRBD2 (6 bases). CDR1 is GTSNPN, CDR2 SVGIG, per germline (reference sequence). The CDR3 is 15 residues long. V lost 3 bases and J 0 bases, leaving 15 bases between the germline ends.

For the CDR3, the DNA is TGTGCCAGCAGCCAAGATTGGCAGGGGAATGGCTACACCTTC. It encodes CASSQDWQGNGYTF. The J gene is TRBJ1-2, the V gene TRBV14, with D tentatively TRBD1 (6 bases). Looked up from germline, CDR1 is SGHDN and CDR2 is FVKESK. Trimming cost V 0 bases and J 6 bases, with 11 bases left between them. The CDR3 length is 14 residues.